These 25 T cell receptor beta chains share one sample of origin, sequenced in a study of early T cells in non-severe SARS-CoV-2 infection. In TCRdb, the 5' RACE reads were re-called with MiXCR into one record per CDR3 protein. The repertoire holds 30,000 or so distinct CDR3 sequences, with about 3.8% as singletons. Sequencing was done on a sample of whole blood. The receptors were gathered from an adult who was a healthcare worker with PCR-confirmed SARS-CoV-2 infection or an uninfected control (not recorded which).

This clonotype was detected only a few times. The chain joins TRBV20-1 to TRBJ2-2; the D gene is possibly TRBD1 (5 bases). The V and J ends lost 3 bases and 3 bases respectively, with 8 bases between them. Germline-derived CDR1 and CDR2 are DFQATT and SNEGSKA (reference sequence). The CDR3 runs to 13 residues. CDR3 in amino acids: CSARGQYTGELFF. The CDR3 DNA reads as TGCAGTGCTAGGGGGCAATACACCGGGGAGCTGTTTTTT.

This clonotype was seen ten or more times. The rearrangement joins TRBV7-6 to TRBJ2-1, with 14 nucleotides matching TRBD2. V shed 5 bases, J shed 9 bases, and the junction held 15 bases outside the gene matches. CDR1 and CDR2 (germline): SGHVS, FNYEAQ. The CDR3 is made up of 18 amino acids. The CDR3 DNA reads TGTGCCAGCAGCCCCGGGACTAGCGGGGGCTGGGGGGATGTTGAGCAGTTCTTC. Amino acids: CASSPGTSGGWGDVEQFF. Complete variable domain (other parts from reference TRBV7-6 and TRBJ2-1): GAGVSQSPRYKVTKRGQDVALRCDPISGHVSLYWYRQALGQGPEFLTYFNYEAQQDKSGLPNDRFSAERPEGSISTLTIQRTEQRDSAMYRCASSPGTSGGWGDVEQFFGPGTRLTVL.

The CDR3 DNA reads TGCAGCGTCGGACAGGCAAATTCACCCCTCCACTTT. This codes for CSVGQANSPLHF. The J gene is TRBJ1-6, the V gene TRBV29-1, with TRBD1 identical over 7 bases. The CDR3 is 12 amino acids. Trimming cost V 6 bases and J 7 bases; bases outside gene matches: 3. Per germline, CDR1 SQVTM and CDR2 ANQGSEA.

This clonotype was observed at least ten times. The chain links TRBV12-3 or TRBV12-4 to TRBJ1-5; D is possibly TRBD1 (5 bases). Trimming took off 8 bases at V and 6 bases at J, with 14 bases between the two ends. CDR3 length: 13 amino acids. For the CDR3, the DNA is TGTGCCAGCCGGGCAGGGAGTGCTCAGCCCCAGCATTTT. This encodes CASRAGSAQPQHF.

In this sample, this clonotype turned up many times. V is TRBV19 and J is TRBJ1-5; D gene ambiguous. The CDR3 sequence is 14 residues long. CDR1 and CDR2 from the germline V gene are LNHDA and SQIVND (reference sequence). Trimming removed 7 bases at V and 4 bases at J, with 14 bases between. In DNA form, the CDR3 reads TGTGCCAGTACGGGCCGGGCAAGAAATCAGCCCCAGCATTTT. This translates into CASTGRARNQPQHF.

This clonotype came up many times. This chain joins TRBV24-1 and TRBJ1-4; TRBD1 is a possible D gene (6 bases). Trimming took off 5 bases at V and 7 bases at J, with 19 bases between the two ends. The CDR3 consists of 16 residues. Germline V lookup: CDR1 KGHDR, CDR2 SFDVKD. In DNA form, the CDR3 reads TGTGCCACCAGTGGTAACAGGGATGGAGGCGGTGAAAAACTGTTTTTT. This sequence encodes CATSGNRDGGGEKLFF.

This clonotype was seen ten or more times. The V call is TRBV4-1, the J call TRBJ1-3; D gene unclear. V was cut by 0 bases and J by 6 bases, with 9 bases left in between. This CDR3 is 14 amino acids long. Germline V gene sequence: CDR1 MGHRA, CDR2 YSYEKL. Written as DNA, the CDR3 is TGCGCCAGCAGCCAAGATGGCGGTGAAAACACCATATATTTT. This codes for CASSQDGGENTIYF.

This clonotype was recorded many times. The CDR3 loop reads CSAGLLGPNQPQHF. In nucleotides, the CDR3 is TGCAGTGCTGGGTTATTGGGCCCCAATCAGCCCCAGCATTTT. The chain recombines TRBV20-1 with TRBJ1-5; D gene unclear. Trimming removed 5 bases at V and 3 bases at J, with 14 bases between. Germline lookup yields CDR1 DFQATT and CDR2 SNEGSKA (reference sequence). This CDR3 spans 14 amino acids.

The sample holds many counts of this clonotype. J is TRBJ1-1 and V is TRBV19, with a possible D match to TRBD1 (6 bases). The CDR3 covers 12 residues. V lost 6 bases and J 3 bases, leaving 8 bases between the germline ends. Germline V gene data show CDR1 as LNHDA and CDR2 as SQIVND (reference sequence). The DNA for the CDR3 is TGTGCCAGTAGGGGGGCGTACACTGAAGCTTTCTTT. It is translated as CASRGAYTEAFF.

This clonotype was found a few times. This sequence may be a read error, since a much larger clone differs from it by one base. The rearrangement links TRBV14 to TRBJ1-1; D gene ambiguous. Germline V gene data show CDR1 as SGHDN and CDR2 as FVKESK. The CDR3 length is 13 residues. V lost 1 base and J lost 3, with 6 bases in between. CDR3 nucleotide sequence: TGTGCCAGCAGCCAAGGAGTGGACACTGAAGCTTTCTTT. Translated, it gives CASSQGVDTEAFF.

This clonotype came up many times. The chain has TRBV4-3 and TRBJ1-2; D is possibly TRBD1 (5 bases). Per the germline V gene, CDR1 is LGHNA and CDR2 is YSLEER. The length of the CDR3 is 14 residues. Trimming pared 4 bases from V and 2 bases from J, leaving 11 bases between. CDR3 sequence: CASSPRRDNYGYTF. The CDR3 nucleotides are TGCGCCAGCAGCCCCCGGCGGGACAACTATGGCTACACCTTC.

Many counts were recorded for this clonotype. The chain recombines TRBV21-1 with TRBJ2-1; the D call TRBD2 from the table was never checked on the DNA. TRBV21-1 corresponds to a pseudogene. This CDR3 comprises 18 residues. The CDR3 loop is CASLLTSGPRSSYNEQFF. Here the CDR3 DNA reads TGTGCCAGCCTACTGACTAGCGGGCCCAGGAGCTCCTACAATGAGCAGTTCTTC.

This clonotype was seen ten or more times. V is TRBV5-1 and J is TRBJ1-2, with TRBD1 matching over 7 bases. CDR3 length equals 14 residues. After removal of 0 bases from V and 7 bases from J, the junction contained 6 bases not matched to a gene. Germline V gene lookup returns CDR1 SGHRS and CDR2 YFSETQ. The DNA of the CDR3 is TGCGCCAGCAGCTTGGACAGGGGAGTCCTTGGCTACACCTTC. Amino acid sequence: CASSLDRGVLGYTF. The whole variable domain, filled in from reference TRBV5-1 and TRBJ1-2, reads KAGVTQTPRYLIKTRGQQVTLSCSPISGHRSVSWYQQTPGQGLQFLFEYFSETQRNKGNFPGRFSGRQFSNSRSEMNVSTLELGDSALYLCASSLDRGVLGYTFGSGTRLTVV.

This clonotype has at least ten counts. The chain carries TRBV11-2 and TRBJ1-1, with a possible D match to TRBD1 (5 bases). The V end was cut by 6 bases, the J end by 0 bases, with 11 bases between. CDR1 is SGHAT and CDR2 is FQNNGV in the germline V gene. CDR3 size: 14 residues. As DNA, the CDR3 is TGTGCCAGCAGGCCTGACAGATTGAACACTGAAGCTTTCTTT. This encodes CASRPDRLNTEAFF.

This clonotype was recorded at least ten times. V and J are TRBV5-5 and TRBJ1-1, with 8 nucleotides matching TRBD1. The CDR3 totals 13 residues. J gave up 6 bases and V 7 bases, and 8 bases lay outside the gene matches. Per germline, CDR1 SGHKS and CDR2 YYEKEE (reference sequence). In DNA, the CDR3 is TGTGCCAGCCGGCGACAGGGGTATGCTGAAGCTTTCTTT. Protein product: CASRRQGYAEAFF.

The rearrangement joins TRBV11-2 to TRBJ1-4; no clear D gene. V lost 4 bases and J lost 4, with 16 bases in between. The CDR3 has 16 residues. Germline CDR1 and CDR2: SGHAT and FQNNGV. The CDR3 bases are TGTGCCAGCAGCTATTCAATCACACCTTATAATGAAAAACTGTTTTTT. Its protein product is CASSYSITPYNEKLFF.

The chain links TRBV10-2 to TRBJ1-2; unclear D gene. CDR3 length equals 14 residues. Germline values: CDR1 WSHSY, CDR2 SAAADI. The V end was cut by 4 bases, the J end by 1 base, with 10 bases between. CDR3 bases: TGCGCCAGCAGTGCGCAGCCTCTTAACTATGGCTACACCTTC. Protein: CASSAQPLNYGYTF.

A few counts support this clonotype. A read error may account for a junction end that differs from germline. V gene TRBV2 combines with J gene TRBJ2-5, with D unresolved. This CDR3 has 13 residues. Germline V gives CDR1 SNHLY, CDR2 FYNNEI. In nucleotides, the CDR3 is TGTGCCAGCAGTGAACTGGACGTGGAGCCCCGAGACTTC. It encodes CASSELDVEPRDF.

Only a few counts were recorded for this clonotype. This chain links TRBV3-1 with TRBJ2-2; tentatively, D is TRBD1 (6 bases). Trimming shortened V by 4 bases and J by 4 bases, and 13 bases separated the two germline ends. The CDR3 is 15 amino acids. The germline gives CDR1 LGHDT, CDR2 YNNKEL (reference sequence). In DNA form, the CDR3 reads TGTGCCAGCAGCCTACGACAGGCCCTCACCGGGGAGCTGTTTTTT. This codes for CASSLRQALTGELFF.

In its sample, this clonotype was seen many times. For the CDR3, the DNA is TGTGCCAGCAGCGGTGGATCGGCTTGGGCTGAAGCTTTCTTT. Encoded protein: CASSGGSAWAEAFF. The rearrangement joins TRBV6-5 to TRBJ1-1, with D hard to call. The V and J ends lost 6 bases and 6 bases respectively, with 17 bases between them. This CDR3 region has 14 residues. The germline V gene has CDR1 MNHEY and CDR2 SVGAGI.

In this sample, this clonotype turned up many times. This chain links TRBV19 with TRBJ2-2; 10 bases map to TRBD1. The V gene's germline CDR1 is LNHDA and CDR2 SQIVND (reference sequence). The ends lost 4 bases at V and 7 bases at J; junction bases unmatched: 3. The CDR3 runs 14 residues. DNA of the CDR3: TGTGCCAGTAGTACGACAGGGGGCAACGGGGAGCTGTTTTTT. Amino acid sequence: CASSTTGGNGELFF.

This clonotype was observed at least ten times. The chain joins TRBV4-3 to TRBJ1-1, with no clear D. The CDR3 consists of 14 residues. Germline V gives CDR1 LGHNA, CDR2 YSLEER. The V and J ends lost 0 bases and 5 bases respectively, with 10 bases between them. CDR3 loop: CASSQDLGWTEAFF. In DNA form, the CDR3 reads TGCGCCAGCAGCCAAGATCTGGGGTGGACTGAAGCTTTCTTT.

This clonotype was seen ten or more times. The chain couples TRBV6-5 to TRBJ2-1; TRBD1 is a possible D gene (5 bases). V lost 5 bases to trimming and J lost 10 bases, with 12 bases between them. Germline loops: CDR1 MNHEY, CDR2 SVGAGI. This CDR3 region has 12 residues. CDR3 sequence reads: CASSQGPREQFF. The CDR3 DNA reads as TGTGCCAGCAGTCAGGGCCCCAGGGAGCAGTTCTTC.

This clonotype was picked up many times. V usage is TRBV6-4 and J usage is TRBJ2-1; 7 bases line up with TRBD2. The V gene end was trimmed by 5 bases and the J gene end by 4 bases; junction bases not matched to a gene: 8. Germline assignment: CDR1 MRHNA and CDR2 SNTAGT. This CDR3 region has 15 residues. The CDR3 DNA reads TGTGCCAGCAGTACCAAAGCGGGGCCTTACAATGAGCAGTTCTTC. Its protein product is CASSTKAGPYNEQFF.

There are many counts of this clonotype. For the CDR3, the DNA is TGTGCCATCAGCCCCGAGGTGGCTAACTATGGCTACACCTTC. Translated: CAISPEVANYGYTF. This chain joins TRBV10-3 and TRBJ1-2; D unresolved. The CDR3 runs 14 residues. V was trimmed by 6 bases and J by 0 bases, leaving 11 bases between them. The germline CDR1 and CDR2 sequences are ENHRY and SYGVKD.